This TCR beta chain was sequenced in a study of T cells after yellow fever vaccination. Study at large: SMART-Seq v4 Ultra Low Input prepared libraries from low-cell fractions.

With 1 base clipped from V and 5 bases from J, the junction kept 8 bases outside the gene matches. Germline V gene lookup returns CDR1 LGHNA and CDR2 YSLEER. The CDR3 length is 17 residues. Each CDR3 protein is one row after TCRdb ran MiXCR on the 5' RACE reads. This table holds roughly 99,000 distinct CDR3 sequences, about 5.8% found once. Findings and limits, study-wide: One caveat is that FACS-sorted repertoires could contain abundant clonotypes contaminating from the bulk population.

Concerning this clonotype: The antigen remains undetermined.

The V call is TRBV4-3, the J call TRBJ1-6; 7 bases fit TRBD1. The source is a man aged 18 to 35 who received the YFV17D yellow fever vaccine. The source was CD8+ T cells sorted from PBMCs, collected 10 days after the yellow fever booster vaccination. DNA of the CDR3: TGCGCCAGCAGCCAAGGGGTCGTCGGGACAGATAATTCACCCCTCCACTTT. It specifies CASSQGVVGTDNSPLHF.